This is a list of T cell receptor beta chains from one sample in a study of human T cells and chemical hapten exposure. TCRdb reprocessed the RACE reads via MiXCR and lists one record per CDR3 protein. The sample includes about 82,000 distinct CDR3 sequences, 10% to 15% seen only once; the top ten take more than 4.5%. The specimen comprised whole blood, sampled in connection with sensitization to the hapten diphenylcyclopropenone (DPC). The receptors were sampled from a woman between 50 and 59 years old with alopecia areata. Some clones in this sample may be carry-over from other donors' samples. Each CDR3 is given with its conserved first and last residue. The D gene is left open where the match is weak. Expanded clones get a size class; other rows say once, few or many, or leave the size out.

d_gene | abundance | j_gene | v_gene | CDR3nt | CDR3aa
- | many | TRBJ2-5 | TRBV11-2 | TGTGCCAGCAGCTCCCCGGTTACCCAAGAGACCCAGTACTTC | CASSSPVTQETQYF
- | - | TRBJ2-3 | TRBV21-1 | TGTGCCAGCAGCAAAGGGGGCAGCGGGAGGAGGGATACGCAGTATTTT | CASSKGGSGRRDTQYF
TRBD2 | - | TRBJ2-7 | TRBV11-2 | TGTGCCAGCAGCTTGTTCCGGACTAGCAGCTACGAGCAGTACTTC | CASSLFRTSSYEQYF
TRBD1 | - | TRBJ1-1 | TRBV12-3/TRBV12-4 | TGTGCCAGCAGTCCCGGAACAGGGGAGACTGAAGCTCTCTTT | CASSPGTGETEALF
- | many | TRBJ1-5 | TRBV12-3/TRBV12-4 | TGTGCCAGCAGTTTAATGGAAAGTCAGCCCCAGCATTTT | CASSLMESQPQHF
- | - | TRBJ2-4 | TRBV10-3 | TGTGCCATCAGTGACCCTGAGACATCGGGGGTAAACATTCAGTACTTC | CAISDPETSGVNIQYF
- | many | TRBJ1-2 | TRBV29-1 | TGCAGCGTGGGGAATAGGGGTGGCTACACCTTC | CSVGNRGGYTF
- | many | TRBJ2-1 | TRBV12-3/TRBV12-4 | TGTGCCAGCGGTTTCAATGAGCAGTTCTTC | CASGFNEQFF
- | many | TRBJ2-1 | TRBV12-3/TRBV12-4 | TGTGCCAGCAGTTTAGGGGGTCAGGGGCTATCAAATGAGCAGTTCTTC | CASSLGGQGLSNEQFF
TRBD1 | - | TRBJ2-3 | TRBV20-1 | TGCAGTGCTAGTCCCCGGGACAGGCCCCCGGGTACGCAGTATTTT | CSASPRDRPPGTQYF
TRBD1 | - | TRBJ1-1 | TRBV28 | TGTGCCAGCAGTTTAGTCAGGGGGGACACTGAAGCTTTCTTT | CASSLVRGDTEAFF
TRBD1 | - | TRBJ2-7 | TRBV9 | TGTGCCAGCAGCGAAACCGGGACAGGGGTCTACGAGCAGTACTTC | CASSETGTGVYEQYF
- | few | TRBJ2-7 | TRBV20-1 | TGCAGTGCTAATTTCGAGCGAGAGTTGCAGAAGCAGTACTTC | CSANFERELQKQYF
- | few | TRBJ2-7 | TRBV3-1 | TGTGCCAGCAGCCAAAAGCCAGACTACGAGCAGTACTTC | CASSQKPDYEQYF
- | many | TRBJ2-6 | TRBV28 | TGTGCCAGCGGAATCTCTGGGGCCAACGTCCTGACTTTC | CASGISGANVLTF
TRBD2 | many | TRBJ2-3 | TRBV20-1 | TGCAGTGCTAGAACGGGAGGAAGCACAGATACGCAGTATTTT | CSARTGGSTDTQYF
- | - | TRBJ1-1 | TRBV5-1 | TGCGCCAGCAGCATAACTGAAGCTTTCTTT | CASSITEAFF
- | - | TRBJ2-4 | TRBV5-1 | TGCGCCAGCAGCTTGATCCCAGGGGAAAACATTCAGTACTTC | CASSLIPGENIQYF
- | - | TRBJ2-7 | TRBV6-2/TRBV6-3 | TGTGCCAGCAGTTACTCCGCCCCCTACGAGCAGTACTTC | CASSYSAPYEQYF
- | few | TRBJ1-1 | TRBV1 | TGCACCAGCAGCCAAGAGGGAGGGGCCGCTTTCTTT | CTSSQEGGAAFF
TRBD2 | - | TRBJ2-3 | TRBV12-3/TRBV12-4 | TGTGCCAGCAGTCCCTGGACTAGCGGGAGGGAAGATACGCAGTATTTT | CASSPWTSGREDTQYF
- | few | TRBJ2-7 | TRBV29-1 | TGCAGCGTTGCCCCCAGGGCACGTTCCTACGAGCAGTACTTC | CSVAPRARSYEQYF
- | many | TRBJ2-5 | TRBV20-1 | TGCAGTGCTAGAATTAGGGCAGGGGATCCCCAGTACTTC | CSARIRAGDPQYF
- | - | TRBJ1-5 | TRBV12-5 | TGTGCTAGTGGTTTGCGGGCCTCTAGGAAGCCCCAGCATTTT | CASGLRASRKPQHF
TRBD2 | few | TRBJ2-7 | TRBV10-3 | TGTGCCATCAGTGATCGGCTAGCGGGACCCACCTACGAGCGGTACTTC | CAISDRLAGPTYERYF
- | few | TRBJ1-1 | TRBV6-5 | TGTGCCAGCAGTTACTTTCCCCGACGGACTGAAGCTTTCTTT | CASSYFPRRTEAFF
- | - | TRBJ1-2 | TRBV28 | TGTGCCAGCAGTCCCTACCTCGGACAGAATTATGGCTACACCTTC | CASSPYLGQNYGYTF
- | many | TRBJ2-5 | TRBV7-3 | TGTGCCAGCAGCTTATCGGCCCAAGGGGAGACCCAGTACTTC | CASSLSAQGETQYF
TRBD2 | few | TRBJ2-7 | TRBV29-1 | TGCAGCGTCTCCAGAGCGGGAGGTCCGGGCGAGCAGTACTTC | CSVSRAGGPGEQYF
- | - | TRBJ2-3 | TRBV4-1 | TGCGCCAGCAGCCTGAAGGCCATCACAGATACGCAGTATTTT | CASSLKAITDTQYF
TRBD1 | - | TRBJ1-6 | TRBV12-3/TRBV12-4 | TGTGCCAGCAGCCTTGACAGGGATTCACCCCTCCACTTT | CASSLDRDSPLHF
- | many | TRBJ1-2 | TRBV29-1 | TGCAGCGTTGAACCAGACAGAGACTATGGCTACACCTTC | CSVEPDRDYGYTF
TRBD1 | - | TRBJ2-7 | TRBV9 | TGTGCCAGCAGCTCGGGACAGGGGTTTTCCTACGAGCAGTACTTC | CASSSGQGFSYEQYF
TRBD1 | - | TRBJ1-1 | TRBV5-1 | TGCGCCAGCAGACTATCAGCCGGGACAGGGGAATACACTGAAGCTTTCTTT | CASRLSAGTGEYTEAFF
- | many | TRBJ2-1 | TRBV7-6 | TGTGCCAGCAGCTTAAAGGTCGGTGGGATGGGAGGTGAGCAGTTCTTC | CASSLKVGGMGGEQFF
TRBD2 | many | TRBJ2-1 | TRBV6-5 | TGTGCCAGCAGCCTCCCGGGACTAAGGTCCCTGTTCTTC | CASSLPGLRSLFF
- | many | TRBJ2-3 | TRBV7-9 | TGTGCCAGCAGCGTCGGGGCAGCATCTAGCACAGATACGCAGTATTTT | CASSVGAASSTDTQYF
- | many | TRBJ2-2 | TRBV5-5 | TGTGCCAGCAGTATGGGAGCCGGGGAGCTGTTTTTT | CASSMGAGELFF
- | - | TRBJ2-7 | TRBV24-1 | TGTGCCACCAGTGACCCCGGTGGGGGCGGGACTTCCTACGAGCAGTACTTC | CATSDPGGGGTSYEQYF
- | few | TRBJ2-3 | TRBV3-1 | TGTGCCAGCAGCCAAGAACAAAATACGCAGTATTTT | CASSQEQNTQYF
TRBD1 | few | TRBJ1-2 | TRBV2 | TGTGCCAGCCGGGGACAGAACTATGGCTACACCTTC | CASRGQNYGYTF
- | few | TRBJ2-5 | TRBV4-2 | TGTGCCAGCAGCTCTCAAGAAGGCACTACCCAAGAGACCCAGTACTTC | CASSSQEGTTQETQYF
- | - | TRBJ2-3 | TRBV2 | TGTGCCAGCAGTGCGACCCGCACAGATACGCAGTATTTT | CASSATRTDTQYF
TRBD1 | many | TRBJ1-6 | TRBV11-2 | TGTGCCAGCAGCCGACAGGGGGCGGATAATTCACCCCTCCACTTT | CASSRQGADNSPLHF
TRBD2 | many | TRBJ2-1 | TRBV6-6 | TGTGCCAGCAGTTCCGGACTAGCGGAGTACAATGAGCAGTTCTTC | CASSSGLAEYNEQFF
- | - | TRBJ1-1 | TRBV3-1 | TGTGCCAGCAGCCACGGCGGTTATGAAGCTTTCTTT | CASSHGGYEAFF
- | many | TRBJ2-7 | TRBV2 | TGTGCCAGCAGCGCGTTGGTAGAGCAGTACTTC | CASSALVEQYF
TRBD2 | many | TRBJ2-5 | TRBV3-1 | TGTGCCACCGATACCCGGGGGGTTGAGACCCAGTACTTC | CATDTRGVETQYF
- | few | TRBJ2-6 | TRBV28 | TGTGCCAGCAGTTTCCCATTAGGGGCCAACGTCCTGACTTTC | CASSFPLGANVLTF
- | few | TRBJ2-3 | TRBV7-8 | TGTGCCAGCAGCCTGTCCTGGGGAATAACAGATACGCAGTATTTT | CASSLSWGITDTQYF
TRBD2 | - | TRBJ2-5 | TRBV20-1 | TGCAGTGGTCGAGCGGGGCAAGCTGCACGAGAGACCCAGTACTTC | CSGRAGQAARETQYF
- | - | TRBJ2-7 | TRBV12-3/TRBV12-4 | TGTGCCAGCAGTTCCCTAGCGACGTTATCCTACGAGCAGTACTTC | CASSSLATLSYEQYF
- | - | TRBJ2-5 | TRBV6-5 | TGTGCCAGCAGGAGATTTCGTGGGCAAGAGACCCAGTACTTC | CASRRFRGQETQYF